Below, 20 T cell receptor beta chains from the same sample are listed, as sequenced in a study of beta chain features in type 1 diabetes. Study-wide results and limits: Moderate yet significant TCRB CDR3 shortening was seen in Type 1 diabetes patients in all four CD4+ subsets.

Every bit of the isolated RNA underwent reverse transcription, so sequencing read expressed TCRB transcripts. TCRdb keeps only in-frame clones here, not all; method: immunoSEQ multiplex PCR. The table lists hundreds of thousands of clones, roughly an eighth of them singletons. These receptors have no identified antigens. The sample consisted of naive CD4+ T cells from blood. These receptors all come from a young man with type 1 diabetes.

The chain uses TRBV30 and TRBJ2-1; unclear D gene. V lost 6 bases and J 0 bases, leaving 9 bases between the germline ends. CDR1 is GTSNPN, CDR2 SVGIG, per germline (reference sequence). This CDR3 is built from 13 residues. In DNA form, the CDR3 reads TGTGCCTGTACCCGATACTCCTACAATGAGCAGTTCTTC. It encodes CACTRYSYNEQFF.

This chain links TRBV28 with TRBJ2-7; D may be TRBD2 (5 bases). Germline CDR1 is MDHEN and CDR2 is SYDVKM. Deletions cut 8 bases from V and 0 bases from J, with 8 bases between. There are 12 residues in the CDR3. CDR3 residues: CASGGHSYEQYF. In DNA, the CDR3 is TGTGCCAGCGGAGGCCACTCCTACGAGCAGTACTTC.

This chain uses TRBV5-1 with TRBJ1-5; D is ambiguous. The CDR3 spans 13 residues. Trimming cost V 4 bases and J 1 base, with 6 bases left between them. Germline V gene data show CDR1 as SGHRS and CDR2 as YFSETQ. The CDR3 region is CASSPESNQPQHF. CDR3 bases: TGCGCCAGCAGCCCCGAAAGCAATCAGCCCCAGCATTTT.

There are a few counts of this clone. V is TRBV29-1 and J is TRBJ1-2; 8 nucleotides align to TRBD1. Germline V gene sequence: CDR1 SQVTM, CDR2 ANQGSEA. This CDR3 region has 13 residues. The junction had 8 bases not matched to a gene; V was cut back by 7 bases and J by 4 bases. The CDR3 here is CSGNQGAGYGYTF. The DNA of the CDR3 is TGCAGCGGAAACCAGGGGGCCGGCTATGGCTACACCTTC. Full variable domain (missing parts from reference TRBV29-1 and TRBJ1-2): SAVISQKPSRDICQRGTSLTIQCQVDSQVTMMFWYRQQPGQSLTLIATANQGSEATYESGFVIDKFPISRPNLTFSTLTVSNMSPEDSSIYLCSGNQGAGYGYTFGSGTRLTVV.

This clone was seen only a few times. The chain has TRBV7-9 and TRBJ2-1, with no clear D. Germline CDR1 reads SEHNR; CDR2 reads FQNEAQ (reference sequence). The ends were cut back, 3 bases at V and 7 bases at J, with 7 bases in the middle. CDR3 length equals 12 residues. The CDR3 region is CASSFTRNEQFF. CDR3 coding DNA: TGTGCCAGCAGCTTTACAAGGAATGAGCAGTTCTTC.

The chain recombines TRBV6-5 with TRBJ2-4; D is tentatively TRBD1 or TRBD2 (6 bases each). V gave up 2 bases and J gave up 5 bases, with 10 bases separating them. CDR3 length: 14 residues. Germline values: CDR1 MNHEY, CDR2 SVGAGI. CDR3 protein: CASSYGGLENIQYF. CDR3 DNA: TGTGCCAGCAGTTACGGGGGGCTGGAAAACATTCAGTACTTC.

The chain recombines TRBV18 with TRBJ1-3, with D unresolved. The CDR3 length is 14 residues. The V gene's germline CDR1 is KGHSH and CDR2 LQKENI. Trimming left V 1 base short and J 0 bases short, with 4 bases between. CDR3 bases: TGTGCCAGCTCACCACTAATCTCTGGAAACACCATATATTTT. Protein product: CASSPLISGNTIYF.

This chain connects TRBV7-9 to TRBJ2-5; D is perhaps TRBD1 (5 bases). V was cut by 5 bases and J by 0 bases, with 10 bases left in between. The CDR3 is 14 amino acids. Germline lookup yields CDR1 SEHNR and CDR2 FQNEAQ (reference sequence). In DNA, the CDR3 is TGTGCCAGCAGCCTACAGGCAAACCAAGAGACCCAGTACTTC. It codes for CASSLQANQETQYF.

CDR3 nucleotide sequence: TGTGCCAGCAGCTTATCTAGGGCCCAGTACTTC. This encodes CASSLSRAQYF. The J gene is TRBJ2-5, the V gene TRBV5-6; D is uncertain. Germline loops: CDR1 SGHDT, CDR2 YYEEEE. The V gene lost 2 bases and the J gene lost 9 bases, with 8 bases spanning the gap. The CDR3 has 11 amino acids.

J is TRBJ2-5 and V is TRBV18; 10 bases line up with TRBD1. CDR3 length equals 16 residues. Unmatched junction bases numbered 7, after V lost 3 bases and J lost 3 bases. Looked up from germline, CDR1 is KGHSH and CDR2 is LQKENI. As DNA, the CDR3 is TGTGCCAGCTCACCGCGTCCCGGGACAGGGGAAGAGACCCAGTACTTC. Protein sequence: CASSPRPGTGEETQYF.

Only a few counts were recorded for this clone. This chain links TRBV6-6 with TRBJ1-2, with D perhaps TRBD1 (5 bases). Germline V gives CDR1 MNHNY, CDR2 SVGAGI (reference sequence). This CDR3 spans 14 amino acids. Trimming stripped 11 bases from V and 0 bases from J, with 16 bases between. CDR3 region: CAGSLDSSNYGYTF. CDR3 in DNA: TGTGCCGGGTCGTTAGACAGTTCTAACTATGGCTACACCTTC.

The chain couples TRBV4-3 to TRBJ1-2; D uncertain. The CDR3 totals 14 residues. Germline V gene sequence: CDR1 LGHNA, CDR2 YSLEER. Trimming cost V 0 bases and J 1 base, with 6 bases left between them. The CDR3 is CASSQDRGNYGYTF. As DNA, the CDR3 is TGCGCCAGCAGCCAAGACCGCGGTAACTATGGCTACACCTTC.

This chain connects TRBV6-5 to TRBJ2-3; D may be TRBD1 or TRBD2 (5 bases each). Trimming pared 6 bases from V and 5 bases from J, leaving 18 bases between. From germline, CDR1 is MNHEY and CDR2 SVGAGI. This CDR3 is 15 amino acids long. The CDR3 sequence: CASSTGWTRQDTQYF. CDR3 sequence (DNA): TGTGCCAGCAGCACAGGTTGGACTCGTCAAGATACGCAGTATTTT.

This clone was detected a few times. CDR3: CASSNRGQGYTF. The CDR3 DNA reads TGTGCCAGCTCAAACAGGGGGCAAGGCTACACCTTC. The chain couples TRBV18 to TRBJ1-2; 9 bases line up with TRBD1. This CDR3 is 12 amino acids long. V was clipped by 5 bases and J by 8 bases; unmatched bases: 3. From germline, CDR1 is KGHSH and CDR2 LQKENI. Full variable domain (remainder filled in from reference TRBV18 and TRBJ1-2): NAGVMQNPRHLVRRRGQEARLRCSPMKGHSHVYWYRQLPEEGLKFMVYLQKENIIDESGMPKERFSAEFPKEGPSILRIQQVVRGDSAAYFCASSNRGQGYTFGSGTRLTVV.

This clone occurred a few times. The V gene is TRBV7-2, the J gene TRBJ2-2; tentatively, D is TRBD2 (5 bases). Germline CDR1 is SGHTA and CDR2 is FQGNSA. Trimming cost V 5 bases and J 6 bases, with 13 bases left between them. The CDR3 has 14 residues. The CDR3 loop is CASSTHEGPGELFF. The CDR3 nucleotides read TGTGCCAGCAGCACCCACGAGGGCCCCGGGGAGCTGTTTTTT. The full variable domain, completed using reference TRBV7-2 and TRBJ2-2, is GAGVSQSPSNKVTEKGKDVELRCDPISGHTALYWYRQSLGQGLEFLIYFQGNSAPDKSGLPSDRFSAERTGGSVSTLTIQRTQQEDSAVYLCASSTHEGPGELFFGEGSRLTVL.

The V gene is TRBV5-1, the J gene TRBJ2-1; D perhaps matches TRBD2 (6 bases). The CDR3 covers 17 residues. Germline values: CDR1 SGHRS, CDR2 YFSETQ. V was cut by 3 bases and J by 7 bases, with 23 bases left in between. DNA of the CDR3: TGCGCCAGCAGCTCCTTACCGGGGGAGACCTCTCGGAATGAGCAGTTCTTC. It specifies CASSSLPGETSRNEQFF. Supplemented by reference TRBV5-1 and TRBJ2-1, the full variable domain reads KAGVTQTPRYLIKTRGQQVTLSCSPISGHRSVSWYQQTPGQGLQFLFEYFSETQRNKGNFPGRFSGRQFSNSRSEMNVSTLELGDSALYLCASSSLPGETSRNEQFFGPGTRLTVL.

V and J are TRBV5-1 and TRBJ2-7; D perhaps matches TRBD1 (6 bases). The germline V gene has CDR1 SGHRS and CDR2 YFSETQ. The CDR3 sequence is 13 residues long. Trimming took off 4 bases at V and 5 bases at J, with 13 bases between the two ends. CDR3 in amino acids: CASSLTGSHEQYF. CDR3 coding DNA: TGCGCCAGCAGCCTTACAGGGTCCCACGAGCAGTACTTC.

The CDR3 protein is CASSFGRMDGYTF. Written as DNA, the CDR3 is TGCGCCAGCAGTTTCGGGCGGATGGATGGCTACACCTTC. This chain links TRBV23-1 with TRBJ1-2; D gene ambiguous. TRBV23-1 is an open reading frame whose function is uncertain. This CDR3 is built from 13 residues. V lost 5 bases, J lost 6 bases, and 13 bases lay in between.

This clone was counted a few times. The gene calls are TRBV7-2 and TRBJ2-2; TRBD1 is a possible D gene (5 bases). CDR1 is SGHTA and CDR2 is FQGNSA in the germline V gene. Trimming took 0 bases from V and 2 from J, leaving 10 bases between them. CDR3 length: 16 residues. This CDR3 is CASSLAQQANTGELFF. In DNA, the CDR3 is TGTGCCAGCAGCTTAGCGCAACAGGCTAACACCGGGGAGCTGTTTTTT.

The J gene is TRBJ1-3, the V gene TRBV4-3; D possibly corresponds to TRBD1 (6 bases). Germline CDR1 is LGHNA and CDR2 is YSLEER. The CDR3 length is 16 residues. Between the trimmed V and J ends, which lost 0 bases and 4 bases, there was a span of 13 bases. The CDR3 sequence: CASSQDLGARGNTIYF. The CDR3 DNA is TGCGCCAGCAGCCAAGATTTGGGGGCGCGGGGAAACACCATATATTTT.